This T cell receptor beta chain came from a study of PD-1 blockade in mismatch repair-deficient tumors. Data came from immunoSEQ multiplex PCR; TCRdb stores just in-frame clones and leaves some out. This sample carries roughly 84,000 clones, 81% of them seen once, and the ten largest clones take 2.5% to 3%. The V and J ends lost 7 bases and 2 bases respectively, with 15 bases between them. Germline V gives CDR1 MNHNS, CDR2 SASEGT. The CDR3 is 15 amino acids. This TCR was sampled from an adult with mismatch repair-deficient cancer. The V gene is TRBV6-1, the J gene TRBJ2-1; no clear D gene. The material sequenced was peripheral blood, taken 12 weeks after starting pembrolizumab. CDR3 in amino acids: CASTGWLLTYNEQFF. Written as DNA, the CDR3 is TGTGCCAGCACCGGCTGGCTCCTGACCTACAATGAGCAGTTCTTC.